This TCR beta chain came from a study of identical twins. Worth noting for this clonotype: One junction end does not reproduce the germline sequence, and a read error may be involved.

Each CDR3 protein is one row after TCRdb ran MiXCR on the 5' RACE reads. The sample includes about 730,000 distinct CDR3 sequences, about 20% of them seen just once. From germline, CDR1 is DFQATT and CDR2 SNEGSKA (reference sequence). This CDR3 has 14 amino acids. These data also formed part of another study, on T cells expressing NK-cell markers.

The sequence came from a woman aged 18-35 years in good health. The sequenced sample was PBMCs. The chain is built from TRBV20-1 and TRBJ2-7; no definite D call. The CDR3 nucleotides read TGCAGTGCCCCTGCGGCTAGTAACTCCCACGAGCAGTACTTC. Translating gives CSAPAASNSHEQYF.